The 30 T cell receptor beta chains below all came from one sample that was sequenced in a study of blood T cell repertoires in COVID-19. Assay used: immunoSEQ multiplex PCR; TCRdb lists only in-frame clones, some missing. This sample has roughly 230,000 clones; approximately 81% occur once, and the top ten carry over 0.95%. Sequenced input: peripheral blood. The receptors here all came from a middle-aged man with acute or convalescent COVID-19.

The chain joins TRBV2 to TRBJ2-2; 9 bases map to TRBD1. CDR3 size: 15 residues. Germline trimming cut 8 bases from V and 7 bases from J; bases unmatched to any gene: 11. Germline values: CDR1 SNHLY, CDR2 FYNNEI. Here the CDR3 DNA reads TGTGCCAGCGCTGGAGTACAGGGGGCAGACGGGGAGCTGTTTTTT. Amino acid sequence: CASAGVQGADGELFF.

The chain employs TRBV27 and TRBJ2-3; 14 bases align to TRBD2. Germline values: CDR1 MNHEY, CDR2 SMNVEV (reference sequence). Trimming took 2 bases from V and 4 from J; bases not matched to a gene: 5. The CDR3 has 17 amino acids. CDR3: CASSLVTSGGGADTQYF. Written as DNA, the CDR3 is TGTGCCAGCAGTTTAGTGACTAGCGGGGGGGGTGCAGATACGCAGTATTTT.

The V call is TRBV11-3, the J call TRBJ2-3; 8 bases map to TRBD1. Germline CDR1 SGHNT, CDR2 YENEEA. This CDR3 comprises 17 residues. J was trimmed by 4 bases and V by 4 bases; bases with no gene match: 13. CDR3 sequence reads: CASSSPRGLAAADTQYF. The CDR3, as DNA: TGTGCCAGCAGCTCCCCCAGGGGGCTGGCCGCCGCAGATACGCAGTATTTT.

This chain links TRBV7-6 with TRBJ1-1, with 10 bases aligning to TRBD1. V lost 8 bases, J lost 10 bases, and 10 bases stayed unmatched. The CDR3 extends over 13 amino acids. Per germline, CDR1 SGHVS and CDR2 FNYEAQ. CDR3 DNA: TGTGCCAGCGGAACCGGGACAGGGGAAGCAGCTTTCTTT. Residues: CASGTGTGEAAFF.

The chain has TRBV2 and TRBJ1-4; 7 bases fit TRBD1. Germline loops: CDR1 SNHLY, CDR2 FYNNEI. The CDR3 is 13 amino acids. Losses at the gene ends were 3 bases for V and 14 bases for J; bases not matched to a gene: 9. CDR3 residues: CASSEFEGGILFF. CDR3 DNA: TGTGCCAGCAGTGAGTTTGAAGGGGGCATTCTGTTTTTT.

The chain combines TRBV5-8 with TRBJ2-2; 8 bases match TRBD2. The J segment lost 2 bases and the V segment lost 1 base, leaving 4 bases of the junction unmatched. Germline V gene sequence: CDR1 SGHTS, CDR2 YDEGEE. This CDR3 spans 16 amino acids. CDR3 coding DNA: TGTGCCAGCAGCTTGACGGCGGGGGGCAACACCGGGGAGCTGTTTTTT. Amino acid sequence: CASSLTAGGNTGELFF.

This chain connects TRBV5-1 to TRBJ2-1, with 8 bases identical to TRBD2. Germline lookup yields CDR1 SGHRS and CDR2 YFSETQ. The V and J ends lost 4 bases and 10 bases, in that order; junction bases with no gene match: 10. The CDR3 contains 14 residues. The CDR3 loop is CASSRNPASGEQFF. As DNA, the CDR3 is TGCGCCAGCAGCCGGAACCCAGCTAGCGGGGAGCAGTTCTTC. The variable domain in full, with the rest retrieved from reference TRBV5-1 and TRBJ2-1, is KAGVTQTPRYLIKTRGQQVTLSCSPISGHRSVSWYQQTPGQGLQFLFEYFSETQRNKGNFPGRFSGRQFSNSRSEMNVSTLELGDSALYLCASSRNPASGEQFFGPGTRLTVL.

The V gene is TRBV21-1, the J gene TRBJ2-3; TRBD2 was called by the table and not checked on the DNA. TRBV21-1 is noted as a pseudogene. The CDR3 runs to 18 residues. The CDR3 DNA follows: TGTGCCAGCAGCAAAGTACGGGACCCGGGGGGTTCCACAGATACGCAGTATTTT. As protein: CASSKVRDPGGSTDTQYF.

This clone was seen only a few times. V is TRBV2 and J is TRBJ2-1; 7 nucleotides align to TRBD1. V shed 5 bases and J 7 bases; nucleotides not matched to a gene: 2. Germline V CDR1 and CDR2: SNHLY, FYNNEI. This CDR3 has 12 amino acids. In DNA form, the CDR3 reads TGTGCCAGCAGTTCACAGGGGAATGAGCAGTTCTTC. This codes for CASSSQGNEQFF.

The V and J genes are TRBV24-1 and TRBJ1-5; D call uncertain. CDR3 length: 14 amino acids. Germline V lookup: CDR1 KGHDR, CDR2 SFDVKD. The ends were cut back, 9 bases at V and 1 base at J, with 12 bases in the middle. CDR3 in DNA: TGTGCCACCGGCCTAGGATGGAGCAATCAGCCCCAGCATTTT. The encoded protein is CATGLGWSNQPQHF.

V usage is TRBV27 and J usage is TRBJ1-2, with TRBD1 as a possible D gene (5 bases). The CDR3 totals 14 residues. Trimming took off 3 bases at V and 2 bases at J, with 10 bases between the two ends. Per germline, CDR1 MNHEY and CDR2 SMNVEV (reference sequence). In nucleotides, the CDR3 is TGTGCCAGCAGTTTGGGGCAGGCAAACTATGGCTACACCTTC. It codes for CASSLGQANYGYTF.

The gene calls are TRBV6-1 and TRBJ2-5; 12 nucleotides align to TRBD2. The germline gives CDR1 MNHNS, CDR2 SASEGT. V was pared by 4 bases and J by 4 bases, with 13 bases of the junction left unmatched. The CDR3 spans 18 residues. In nucleotides, the CDR3 is TGTGCCAGCAGTGGTACTAGCGGGGGGACCGCCCGAGGAGAGACCCAGTACTTC. The encoded protein is CASSGTSGGTARGETQYF.

V gene TRBV19 combines with J gene TRBJ1-5; the D is unclear. CDR3 size: 14 residues. The germline V and J ends were trimmed by 3 bases and 1 base, with 7 bases remaining between them. Germline CDR1 LNHDA, CDR2 SQIVND (reference sequence). The DNA for the CDR3 is TGTGCCAGTAGTATGGGAGGGAGCAATCAGCCCCAGCATTTT. Protein sequence: CASSMGGSNQPQHF.

This chain uses TRBV3-1 (or the pseudogene TRBV3-2) with TRBJ2-7; D ambiguous. V lost 6 bases, J lost 7 bases, and 10 bases lay in between. The germline CDR1 and CDR2 sequences are LGHDT and YNNKEL (reference sequence). This CDR3 spans 11 amino acids. This CDR3 reads CASRNSGEQYF. In DNA, the CDR3 is TGTGCCAGCAGAAACTCTGGTGAGCAGTACTTC.

The chain recombines TRBV12-3 or TRBV12-4 with TRBJ1-6; unclear D gene. V dropped 6 bases and J dropped 6 bases, with 6 bases sitting between them. There are 12 residues in the CDR3. The CDR3 DNA is TGTGCCAGCAGATCCAGTAATTCACCCCTCCACTTT. Translation: CASRSSNSPLHF.

The rearrangement uses TRBV11-2 and TRBJ1-2; D remains ambiguous. Germline CDR1 SGHAT, CDR2 FQNNGV. V gave up 4 bases and J gave up 5 bases, with 23 bases separating them. This CDR3 is built from 17 residues. The CDR3 spells CASSSYSGGLHPYGYTF. The CDR3 DNA reads TGTGCCAGCAGCTCCTACTCCGGCGGTCTGCATCCGTATGGCTACACCTTC.

Comment on this clone: Other DNA sequences within the sample encode an identical CDR3. V gene TRBV27 combines with J gene TRBJ1-2; tentative D call: TRBD1 (5 bases). The V end lost 2 bases, the J end lost 4 bases, and 8 bases lay between the germline ends. This CDR3 has 13 residues. Germline values: CDR1 MNHEY, CDR2 SMNVEV (reference sequence). CDR3 DNA sequence: TGTGCCAGCAGTTTACAGGGTGGCTATGGCTACACCTTC. Residues: CASSLQGGYGYTF.

The V call is TRBV5-4, the J call TRBJ2-2; 9 nucleotides match TRBD2. Germline V gives CDR1 SGHNT, CDR2 YYREEE (reference sequence). V was pared by 2 bases and J by 7 bases, with 6 bases of the junction left unmatched. The CDR3 consists of 15 residues. CDR3 nucleotide sequence: TGTGCCAGCAGCTTATCTAGCGGGGTTGTCGGGGAGCTGTTTTTT. Its protein is CASSLSSGVVGELFF.

The chain joins TRBV28 to TRBJ2-5, with a tentative D call TRBD1 (6 bases). CDR1 MDHEN and CDR2 SYDVKM come from the germline V gene. The CDR3 is made up of 15 amino acids. Trimming shortened V by 2 bases and J by 4 bases, and 14 bases separated the two germline ends. The CDR3 DNA reads TGTGCCAGCAGTTTACAGGGGCGCGTTCGAGAGACCCAGTACTTC. This gives the protein CASSLQGRVRETQYF.

The V and J genes are TRBV2 and TRBJ2-7, with 11 bases aligning to TRBD1. CDR3 length equals 13 residues. The ends lost 4 bases at V and 6 bases at J; junction bases unmatched: 2. In germline, CDR1 is SNHLY, CDR2 FYNNEI. The CDR3 sequence: CASSGTGGGEQYF. The CDR3 nucleotides are TGTGCCAGCAGTGGGACAGGGGGCGGCGAGCAGTACTTC.

V is TRBV4-1 and J is TRBJ1-4, with D possibly matching TRBD1 (5 bases). Germline V lookup: CDR1 MGHRA, CDR2 YSYEKL. Trimming removed 0 bases at V and 4 bases at J, with 9 bases between. There are 15 residues in the CDR3. In nucleotides, the CDR3 is TGCGCCAGCAGCCAAGATACAGGAATTAATGAAAAACTGTTTTTT. This translates into CASSQDTGINEKLFF.

V gene TRBV9 combines with J gene TRBJ2-1; 11 bases match TRBD2. This CDR3 has 15 residues. Germline values: CDR1 SGDLS, CDR2 YYNGEE. Germline trimming cut 0 bases from V and 9 bases from J; bases unmatched to any gene: 5. In DNA form, the CDR3 reads TGTGCCAGCAGCGTAGTTAGCGGGGGGGCGGTTGAGCAGTTCTTC. Encoded protein: CASSVVSGGAVEQFF.

The chain couples TRBV5-5 to TRBJ1-5, with 7 bases identical to TRBD1. Looked up from germline, CDR1 is SGHKS and CDR2 is YYEKEE (reference sequence). This CDR3 is 16 amino acids long. V shed 4 bases, J shed 0 bases, and the junction held 7 bases outside the gene matches. Here the CDR3 reads CASSAGTGVSNQPQHF. The CDR3 DNA reads as TGTGCCAGCAGCGCCGGAACAGGGGTTAGCAATCAGCCCCAGCATTTT.

The chain recombines TRBV13 with TRBJ1-6, with D tentatively TRBD1 (6 bases). The CDR3 contains 15 residues. Germline V gives CDR1 PRHDT, CDR2 FYEKMQ (reference sequence). With 3 bases removed from V and 4 bases from J, the gap between germline ends came to 10 bases. The CDR3: CASSFQGQYNSPLHF. The CDR3 nucleotides are TGTGCCAGCAGCTTTCAAGGACAGTATAATTCACCCCTCCACTTT. The full variable domain, rest sourced from reference TRBV13 and TRBJ1-6, is AAGVIQSPRHLIKEKRETATLKCYPIPRHDTVYWYQQGPGQDPQFLISFYEKMQSDKGSIPDRFSAQQFSDYHSELNMSSLELGDSALYFCASSFQGQYNSPLHFGNGTRLTVT.

V usage is TRBV30 and J usage is TRBJ1-2, with unresolved D. Germline V CDR1 and CDR2: GTSNPN, SVGIG (reference sequence). The ends were cut back, 0 bases at V and 2 bases at J, with 10 bases in the middle. The CDR3 contains 14 residues. The CDR3 nucleotides are TGTGCCTGGAGTGTACTGTACAGCAACTATGGCTACACCTTC. This codes for CAWSVLYSNYGYTF.

The chain couples TRBV3-1 (or the pseudogene TRBV3-2) to TRBJ2-2; perhaps TRBD2 as D (6 bases). The CDR3 is 15 amino acids. Trimming removed 7 bases from V and 1 base from J, with 13 bases in between. Germline loops: CDR1 LGHDT, CDR2 YNNKEL (reference sequence). The CDR3 bases are TGTGCCAGCACTTGGGCGGGGAAGAACACCGGGGAGCTGTTTTTT. It yields the protein CASTWAGKNTGELFF.

This chain joins TRBV5-1 and TRBJ2-7; 9 nucleotides agree with TRBD1. The germline V gene encodes CDR1 SGHRS and CDR2 YFSETQ. This CDR3 spans 14 amino acids. Trimming cost V 4 bases and J 5 bases; bases outside gene matches: 7. The CDR3 spells CASSPGTGSNEQYF. The CDR3 bases are TGCGCCAGCAGCCCCGGGACAGGGTCCAACGAGCAGTACTTC. Complete variable domain (other parts from reference TRBV5-1 and TRBJ2-7): KAGVTQTPRYLIKTRGQQVTLSCSPISGHRSVSWYQQTPGQGLQFLFEYFSETQRNKGNFPGRFSGRQFSNSRSEMNVSTLELGDSALYLCASSPGTGSNEQYFGPGTRLTVT.

This clone was detected once. CDR3 sequence reads: CASSPTGILETQYF. The CDR3 region has the DNA TGTGCCAGCAGCCCAACAGGGATCTTAGAGACCCAGTACTTC. V is TRBV6-5 and J is TRBJ2-5; maybe TRBD1 (6 bases). Trimming pared 6 bases from V and 4 bases from J, leaving 15 bases between. Germline CDR1 reads MNHEY; CDR2 reads SVGAGI. The CDR3 loop spans 14 amino acids.

The chain has TRBV11-2 and TRBJ1-2; 7 nucleotides align to TRBD1. Germline-derived CDR1 and CDR2 are SGHAT and FQNNGV. This CDR3 is 15 amino acids long. V was clipped by 7 bases and J by 0 bases; unmatched bases: 8. DNA for the CDR3: TGTGCCAGCACGAAGGAGACAGGGACTAACTATGGCTACACCTTC. Translation gives CASTKETGTNYGYTF.

V and J are TRBV11-2 and TRBJ1-2, with D maybe TRBD1 (6 bases). V was shortened by 1 base and J by 6 bases, with 15 bases between the two germline ends. The CDR3 length is 15 residues. Per germline, CDR1 SGHAT and CDR2 FQNNGV. The CDR3 is CASSLGWGPDNGYTF. The DNA for the CDR3 is TGTGCCAGCAGCTTAGGGTGGGGGCCAGATAATGGCTACACCTTC.